This TCR beta chain was identified in a study of blood T cell repertoires in COVID-19 (dated by TCRdb to the early 2020s). With respect to the entire study: Collaborator samples came from the United States, Italy and Spain and covered acute and convalescent phases of COVID-19. The prospective study material was composed of cDNA or gDNA derived from T cells, B-cell-depleted T cells, or PBMCs. The repertoires were released in a freely available public database intended as a resource for research on the immune response to SARS-CoV-2. The samples were drawn from the first 160 participants of the ongoing ImmuneRACE study and from 1,254 subjects provided by 6 global collaborators. Nearly every sample came with metadata listing a de-identified subject ID, COVID-19 status, age in years and sex. Deeply sampled blood TCRbeta repertoires from subjects exposed to, actively infected with, or recovered from COVID-19 were included in the dataset. Where available, HLA class I and class II types were obtained from metadata supplied by the sample provider rather than from assay-based typing.

The CDR3 runs 13 residues from the cysteine to the phenylalanine. The kept DNA is CDR3 alone, 39 bases in frame from the first base. V is trimmed back by 4 bases and J by 8 bases, and the junction contains 5 bases that no gene match accounts for. From a lookup of the germline V gene, CDR1 and CDR2 are KGHDR and SFDVKD. The collaborating institutions used their own protocols to collect whole blood in K2EDTA tubes. For TCRbeta analysis, collaborators shipped samples in one of three forms: frozen whole blood, isolated PBMCs, or DNA extracted from either of those sample types. Broad study findings and their caveats: How much clinical and demographic metadata was included differed by source and by participant, and the metadata was provided uncurated.

To note about this clone: The target of this receptor is not known. No base qualities exist here, and no much larger clone lies one base off it.

TCRbeta CDR3 regions were amplified from genomic DNA using the immunoSEQ Assay, a bias-controlled multiplex PCR. In the original analysis: The number of nucleated cells in each sample was estimated by amplification of reference gene primers within the assay. To quantify the absolute abundance of each unique TCRbeta CDR3 rearrangement, sequence reads were collapsed and filtered. Productive Simpson clonality was computed per sample as the square root of Simpson's diversity index over productive rearrangements. The source is immuneACCESS, and TCRdb retained only in-frame sequences with V and J called. Part of the clones is not carried over; for the studies checked, unresolved V genes explain less than half of this, and the remainder is unexplained. V and J calls and clone size are as listed in that table; D and trimming were resolved from the DNA. This sample holds 120,000 or so clones; 65% to 85% were observed only once. The ten largest clones capture 5.5% to 6% of the sample.

The chain uses TRBV24-1 and TRBJ1-2, with 8 bases in between that match TRBD1. The sequenced material came from peripheral blood. This receptor was obtained from a man aged 80 or over with active or convalescent COVID-19. For the CDR3, the sequence is CATSDGQGDGYTF. The DNA is TGTGCCACCAGTGACGGACAGGGCGACGGCTACACCTTC.